The T cell receptor (beta chain) described here comes from a study of blood T cell repertoires in COVID-19. Study-wide background: Nucleic acid was either cDNA or gDNA, and it came from T cells, B-cell-depleted T cells, or PBMCs.

Data came from immunoSEQ multiplex PCR; TCRdb stores just in-frame clones and leaves some out. The sample has 400,000 to 550,000 clones, 70% to 90% seen once; the top ten hold around 1.8%. Those enrolled, adults aged roughly 18 to 95 years, came from roughly 22 US areas. Trimming cost V 4 bases and J 2 bases; bases outside gene matches: 4. This CDR3 is 15 amino acids long. CDR1 and CDR2 (germline): MGHRA, YSYEKL. Input material: PBMCs or T cells enriched from blood (not recorded which). The TCR comes from a woman aged 18-29 years with acute COVID-19. The chain has TRBV4-1 and TRBJ1-1; 10 nucleotides agree with TRBD1. CDR3 nucleotide sequence: TGCGCCAGCAGCCCAGGACAGGGGGAAAACACTGAAGCTTTCTTT. Protein: CASSPGQGENTEAFF.